These 13 T cell receptor beta chains were all obtained from the same sample, sequenced in a study of somatic mutations in cytotoxic T cells in rheumatoid arthritis. The data were produced by immunoSEQ multiplex PCR, yet TCRdb's version contains in-frame clones alone and is incomplete. This table holds 13,000 or so clones, 82% found once. Input material: CD8+ T cells sorted from blood. The receptors originated from an adult with rheumatoid arthritis.

This sequence joins TRBV7-2 and TRBJ2-2, with 7 positions matching TRBD2. Germline loops: CDR1 SGHTA, CDR2 FQGNSA. This CDR3 comprises 15 residues. V gave up 1 base and J gave up 2 bases; unmatched junction bases: 1. The CDR3 region has the DNA TGTGCCAGCAGCTTAGGGGGGGGAAACACCGGGGAGCTGTTTTTT. This gives the protein CASSLGGGNTGELFF.

The genes are TRBV7-8 and TRBJ2-1, with 10 bases identical to TRBD2. CDR3 length equals 21 residues. Germline V gives CDR1 SGHVS, CDR2 FQNEAQ. J lost 5 bases, V lost 1 base, and 20 bases had no gene match. The CDR3 nucleotides read TGTGCCAGCAGCTTAGTAGTCTTTGTGGTGAGCGGGGGGGAAACCAACAATGAGCAGTTCTTC. It specifies CASSLVVFVVSGGETNNEQFF. Filled out from reference TRBV7-8 and TRBJ2-1, the complete variable domain reads GAGVSQSPRYKVAKRGQDVALRCDPISGHVSLFWYQQALGQGPEFLTYFQNEAQLDKSGLPSDRFFAERPEGSVSTLKIQRTQQEDSAVYLCASSLVVFVVSGGETNNEQFFGPGTRLTVL.

This chain joins TRBV9 and TRBJ2-2, with 10 bases identical to TRBD2. Unmatched junction bases numbered 4, after V lost 0 bases and J lost 8 bases. The CDR3 length is 15 residues. The germline gives CDR1 SGDLS, CDR2 YYNGEE. CDR3 nucleotides: TGTGCCAGCAGCGTAGAACTAGCGGGGCGAGGGGAGCTGTTTTTT. Its translation is CASSVELAGRGELFF. Complete variable domain (other parts from reference TRBV9 and TRBJ2-2): DSGVTQTPKHLITATGQRVTLRCSPRSGDLSVYWYQQSLDQGLQFLIQYYNGEERAKGNILERFSAQQFPDLHSELNLSSLELGDSALYFCASSVELAGRGELFFGEGSRLTVL.

The chain carries TRBV7-3 and TRBJ2-1; D is perhaps TRBD1 or TRBD2 (5 bases each). This CDR3 comprises 12 residues. Between the trimmed V and J ends, which lost 6 bases and 6 bases, there was a span of 9 bases. CDR1 is SGHTA and CDR2 is FQGTGA in the germline V gene. The CDR3 nucleotides are TGTGCCAGCAGGGGGGAAGGCAATGAGCAGTTCTTC. Amino acids: CASRGEGNEQFF.

The table lists this clone with a few counts. The V gene is TRBV5-6, the J gene TRBJ1-4; D gene uncertain. CDR3 length: 13 amino acids. V lost 6 bases and J lost 8, with 14 bases in between. Germline CDR1 reads SGHDT; CDR2 reads YYEEEE. This CDR3 is CASMLWSQEKLFF. CDR3 in DNA: TGTGCCAGCATGTTGTGGTCGCAGGAAAAACTGTTTTTT.

The CDR3 region is CASSYSDGSSYEQYF. CDR3 bases: TGTGCCAGCAGTTACTCGGACGGGAGCTCCTACGAGCAGTACTTC. The chain employs TRBV6-6 and TRBJ2-7, with D possibly matching TRBD2 (6 bases). Germline V lookup: CDR1 MNHNY, CDR2 SVGAGI (reference sequence). V lost 0 bases, J lost 0 bases, and 9 bases lay in between. This CDR3 contains 15 residues.

The J gene is TRBJ2-1, the V gene TRBV13; 7 bases agree with TRBD2. Germline CDR1 and CDR2: PRHDT and FYEKMQ (reference sequence). CDR3 length: 14 residues. V gave up 4 bases and J gave up 7 bases; unmatched junction bases: 7. The chain's CDR3 is CASSSGEGWNEQFF. CDR3 sequence (DNA): TGTGCCAGCAGCTCGGGGGAGGGGTGGAATGAGCAGTTCTTC.

The gene calls are TRBV6-5 and TRBJ2-1; the D gene is possibly TRBD1 (5 bases). CDR3 size: 15 residues. Germline V gives CDR1 MNHEY, CDR2 SVGAGI. Trimming shortened V by 6 bases and J by 0 bases, and 12 bases separated the two germline ends. In DNA, the CDR3 is TGTGCCAGCAGATTCAGGGCCCTCTCCTACAATGAGCAGTTCTTC. Its protein is CASRFRALSYNEQFF.

This clone has just a few counts. V is TRBV7-9 and J is TRBJ1-1, with D maybe TRBD1 (6 bases). This CDR3 has 17 residues. CDR1 and CDR2 from the germline V gene are SEHNR and FQNEAQ (reference sequence). Trimming took 5 bases from V and 0 from J, leaving 19 bases between them. CDR3 in DNA: TGTGCCAGCAGCGCACGGGGGGCAGGTTGGGTGAACACTGAAGCTTTCTTT. As protein: CASSARGAGWVNTEAFF.

The chain recombines TRBV7-6 with TRBJ2-3, with D possibly being TRBD2 (5 bases). Deletions cut 5 bases from V and 0 bases from J, with 9 bases between. The CDR3 contains 14 residues. The germline V gene has CDR1 SGHVS and CDR2 FNYEAQ. For the CDR3, the DNA is TGTGCCAGCAGCCCGAGGGTTAGCACAGATACGCAGTATTTT. The encoded protein is CASSPRVSTDTQYF.

The chain combines TRBV19 with TRBJ1-2; TRBD1 might be the D (5 bases). The V end was cut by 3 bases, the J end by 4 bases, with 18 bases between. Germline CDR1 and CDR2: LNHDA and SQIVND (reference sequence). The CDR3 loop spans 16 amino acids. The CDR3 DNA sequence: TGTGCCAGTAGTATGTGGGGCGTAGACTCCCTCTATGGCTACACCTTC. Protein: CASSMWGVDSLYGYTF.

This clone ranks as medium-sized. This chain uses TRBV6-5 with TRBJ2-1; D is tentatively TRBD1 or TRBD2 (5 bases each). The germline CDR1 and CDR2 sequences are MNHEY and SVGAGI. CDR3 size: 14 residues. V was shortened by 6 bases and J by 8 bases, with 17 bases between the two germline ends. This CDR3 reads CASSPGTPGDEQFF. In nucleotides, the CDR3 is TGTGCCAGCAGCCCCGGGACCCCCGGGGATGAGCAGTTCTTC.

The CDR3 nucleotides read TGTGCCATCAGTGAGTCGGCGAATGAGCAGTTCTTC. Its translation is CAISESANEQFF. This sequence joins TRBV10-3 and TRBJ2-1; no definite D call. V was shortened by 0 bases and J by 7 bases, with 4 bases between the two germline ends. Germline V gene sequence: CDR1 ENHRY, CDR2 SYGVKD. The CDR3 has 12 amino acids.